The 32 T cell receptor beta chains below come from one sample, sequenced in a study of blood T cell repertoires in COVID-19. Assay: immunoSEQ multiplex PCR; the TCRdb copy retains only in-frame clones and omits some. The sample shows 300,000 to 500,000 clones, 88% of them seen only once. The sample consisted of PBMCs or T cells enriched from blood (not recorded which). The receptors stem from a woman between 35 and 50 years old with acute COVID-19.

The chain is built from TRBV18 and TRBJ2-1; maybe TRBD1 (6 bases). The CDR3 has 12 amino acids. Deletions cut 3 bases from V and 7 bases from J, with 7 bases between. Germline V CDR1 and CDR2: KGHSH, LQKENI. DNA for the CDR3: TGTGCCAGCTCACCGACAGGTAATGAGCAGTTCTTC. It yields the protein CASSPTGNEQFF.

Turning to this clone: This specimen includes other DNA sequences encoding the same CDR3. The chain is built from TRBV9 and TRBJ1-2, with 7 bases that match TRBD1. CDR3 length: 14 residues. The J segment lost 5 bases and the V segment lost 0 bases, leaving 4 bases of the junction unmatched. Germline assignment: CDR1 SGDLS and CDR2 YYNGEE. The CDR3, as DNA: TGTGCCAGCAGCGTAGGGGACAGCAATTATGGCTACACCTTC. This sequence encodes CASSVGDSNYGYTF.

The chain recombines TRBV7-2 with TRBJ1-1; D perhaps matches TRBD1 (5 bases). V gave up 1 base and J gave up 10 bases, with 13 bases separating them. CDR1 is SGHTA, CDR2 FQGNSA, per germline. This CDR3 has 13 amino acids. CDR3 nucleotides: TGTGCCAGCAGCTTAGAAATAACGGGGGGAGCTTTCTTT. Protein sequence: CASSLEITGGAFF.

The chain links TRBV9 to TRBJ1-2, with 7 positions matching TRBD1. From germline, CDR1 is SGDLS and CDR2 YYNGEE. The CDR3 spans 15 residues. V gave up 3 bases and J gave up 0 bases; unmatched junction bases: 5. CDR3: CASSALGTANYGYTF. The DNA of the CDR3 is TGTGCCAGCAGCGCCCTAGGGACAGCTAACTATGGCTACACCTTC. Filled out from reference TRBV9 and TRBJ1-2, the complete variable domain reads DSGVTQTPKHLITATGQRVTLRCSPRSGDLSVYWYQQSLDQGLQFLIQYYNGEERAKGNILERFSAQQFPDLHSELNLSSLELGDSALYFCASSALGTANYGYTFGSGTRLTVV.

This chain joins TRBV7-7 and TRBJ2-5, with TRBD2 as a possible D gene (6 bases). Germline-derived CDR1 and CDR2 are SSHAT and FNYEAQ (reference sequence). V shed 5 bases and J shed 2 bases, with 15 bases lying between them. This CDR3 spans 15 amino acids. The CDR3 loop reads CASSRVMGGQETQYF. The DNA for the CDR3 is TGTGCCAGCAGCCGCGTGATGGGGGGACAAGAGACCCAGTACTTC.

The chain links TRBV12-3 or TRBV12-4 to TRBJ1-2, with 8 bases aligning to TRBD1. Unmatched junction bases numbered 7, after V lost 5 bases and J lost 8 bases. CDR3 length: 13 amino acids. The CDR3 reads CASSQTGGDGYTF. As DNA, the CDR3 is TGTGCCAGCAGTCAAACAGGGGGGGACGGCTACACCTTC.

This clone has only a few counts. J is TRBJ2-7 and V is TRBV24-1, with TRBD2 matching 15 bases. The germline CDR1 and CDR2 sequences are KGHDR and SFDVKD. The V gene end was trimmed by 4 bases and the J gene end by 4 bases; junction bases not matched to a gene: 7. The CDR3 spans 17 residues. The CDR3 protein is CATSDAGLAGGPYEQYF. CDR3 nucleotide sequence: TGTGCCACCAGTGACGCCGGACTAGCGGGGGGGCCTTACGAGCAGTACTTC.

The V call is TRBV6-5, the J call TRBJ1-5; 7 bases are shared with TRBD1. The germline V gene has CDR1 MNHEY and CDR2 SVGAGI. V shed 6 bases, J shed 6 bases, and the junction held 5 bases outside the gene matches. CDR3 length: 13 amino acids. In DNA, the CDR3 is TGTGCCAGCAGGCTAACAGGGGCTCAGCCCCAGCATTTT. Amino acids: CASRLTGAQPQHF.

The chain is built from TRBV3-1 (or the pseudogene TRBV3-2) and TRBJ1-4; D is unclear. Trimming stripped 8 bases from V and 8 bases from J, with 18 bases between. Germline assignment: CDR1 LGHDT and CDR2 YNNKEL (reference sequence). CDR3 length: 14 residues. CDR3 DNA sequence: TGTGCCAGCTCGACGACTCCTGGCCCGGAAAAACTGTTTTTT. Amino acid sequence: CASSTTPGPEKLFF.

The V and J genes are TRBV24-1 and TRBJ1-2; TRBD1 matches at 8 bases. CDR3 length equals 15 residues. Germline values: CDR1 KGHDR, CDR2 SFDVKD. V dropped 4 bases and J dropped 8; count of bases not matched to a gene: 11. CDR3 nucleotide sequence: TGTGCCACCAGTGAGTCTGGGCAGGGGGCTTGGGGCTACACCTTC. Protein product: CATSESGQGAWGYTF.

J is TRBJ2-1 and V is TRBV3-1 (or the pseudogene TRBV3-2), with TRBD2 matching over 15 bases. V gave up 3 bases and J gave up 0 bases; unmatched junction bases: 3. This CDR3 has 18 amino acids. Germline CDR1 and CDR2: LGHDT and YNNKEL (reference sequence). The CDR3 protein is CASSHGLAGGTSYNEQFF. The CDR3 nucleotides are TGTGCCAGCAGCCACGGACTAGCGGGGGGGACCTCCTACAATGAGCAGTTCTTC.

The genes are TRBV4-1 and TRBJ1-1; a possible D gene is TRBD1 (6 bases). The CDR3 totals 22 residues. With 0 bases removed from V and 4 bases from J, the gap between germline ends came to 33 bases. From germline, CDR1 is MGHRA and CDR2 YSYEKL. The CDR3 is CASSQEGGQRGNRLRWGTEAFF. The CDR3 DNA is TGCGCCAGCAGCCAAGAAGGCGGACAGAGAGGGAATCGCCTTCGTTGGGGCACTGAAGCTTTCTTT.

The chain is built from TRBV18 and TRBJ1-5; a possible D gene is TRBD1 (5 bases). Per the germline V gene, CDR1 is KGHSH and CDR2 is LQKENI. This CDR3 comprises 14 residues. The ends were cut back, 4 bases at V and 2 bases at J, with 9 bases in the middle. The CDR3 sequence is CASSRGDGNQPQHF. The CDR3 nucleotides read TGTGCCAGCTCACGGGGGGACGGCAATCAGCCCCAGCATTTT.

V is TRBV9 and J is TRBJ2-6, with a possible D match to TRBD1 (5 bases). Deletions cut 2 bases from V and 0 bases from J, with 9 bases between. The CDR3 spans 16 residues. CDR1 is SGDLS and CDR2 is YYNGEE in the germline V gene. This CDR3 is CASSVDSLSGANVLTF. Written as DNA, the CDR3 is TGTGCCAGCAGCGTCGACAGCCTCTCTGGGGCCAACGTCCTGACTTTC.

The chain links TRBV6-5 to TRBJ2-5, with no clear D. CDR1 is MNHEY and CDR2 is SVGAGI in the germline V gene. V gave up 6 bases and J gave up 0 bases, with 5 bases separating them. The CDR3 extends over 12 amino acids. The CDR3 DNA sequence: TGTGCCAGCAGGGGCTACCAAGAGACCCAGTACTTC. Amino acids: CASRGYQETQYF.

V is TRBV15 and J is TRBJ2-5, with TRBD1 identical over 8 bases. The V gene end was trimmed by 4 bases and the J gene end by 5 bases; junction bases not matched to a gene: 9. Germline CDR1 LNHNV, CDR2 YYDKDF (reference sequence). This CDR3 spans 15 amino acids. Here the CDR3 DNA reads TGTGCCACCAGCATGCAGGGGGCCATGGAGGAGACCCAGTACTTC. This codes for CATSMQGAMEETQYF.

This clone was counted a single time. The rearrangement uses TRBV6-6 and TRBJ1-4; D call uncertain. Germline V lookup: CDR1 MNHNY, CDR2 SVGAGI (reference sequence). The CDR3 totals 13 residues. V lost 6 bases and J lost 4, with 9 bases in between. The CDR3 region is CASSPGFNEKLFF. Written as DNA, the CDR3 is TGTGCCAGCAGCCCGGGATTTAATGAAAAACTGTTTTTT.

Written as DNA, the CDR3 is TGCGCCAGCAGCCAAGCTGGGCCTCCCCCTTACGAGCAGTACTTC. This codes for CASSQAGPPPYEQYF. V and J are TRBV4-1 and TRBJ2-7; D gene unclear. Germline values: CDR1 MGHRA, CDR2 YSYEKL. There are 15 residues in the CDR3. The V end lost 1 base, the J end lost 4 bases, and 14 bases lay between the germline ends.

The chain carries TRBV7-2 and TRBJ2-5, with D unclear. Germline CDR1 is SGHTA and CDR2 is FQGNSA. CDR3 size: 12 residues. Trimming pared 1 base from V and 9 bases from J, leaving 9 bases between. The CDR3 bases are TGTGCCAGCAGCTTAGATTGGGCGTCCCAGTACTTC. It is translated as CASSLDWASQYF.

The chain is built from TRBV12-3 or TRBV12-4 and TRBJ2-1, with a tentative D call TRBD2 (5 bases). CDR3 length equals 12 residues. With 10 bases removed from V and 3 bases from J, the gap between germline ends came to 10 bases. CDR3: CAILGSYNEQFF. In DNA, the CDR3 is TGTGCCATCCTAGGGAGCTACAATGAGCAGTTCTTC.

V is TRBV12-5 and J is TRBJ1-4; 8 bases align to TRBD1. The CDR3 is 16 residues long. CDR1 LGHNT and CDR2 FRNRAP come from the germline V gene. The trim removed 2 bases at V and 8 bases at J, leaving 10 bases unmatched. The CDR3 protein is CASGLYGQGEKEKLFF. The CDR3 DNA sequence: TGTGCTAGTGGTTTGTACGGACAGGGAGAGAAGGAAAAACTGTTTTTT.

The genes are TRBV5-1 and TRBJ1-4, with 9 nucleotides matching TRBD1. In germline, CDR1 is SGHRS, CDR2 YFSETQ. V was pared by 2 bases and J by 6 bases, with 5 bases of the junction left unmatched. This CDR3 comprises 15 residues. DNA for the CDR3: TGCGCCAGCAGCTTACAGGGGGCGGTGGATGAAAAACTGTTTTTT. Translation gives CASSLQGAVDEKLFF.

This chain links TRBV5-4 with TRBJ1-2, with D unresolved. V was pared by 0 bases and J by 3 bases, with 6 bases between. The CDR3 is made up of 13 amino acids. CDR1 and CDR2 from the germline V gene are SGHNT and YYREEE (reference sequence). In DNA, the CDR3 is TGTGCCAGCAGCTTGGAGGCGGACTATGGCTACACCTTC. Its translation is CASSLEADYGYTF.

The chain carries TRBV4-1 and TRBJ1-5, with D hard to call. V was shortened by 1 base and J by 9 bases, with 4 bases between the two germline ends. This CDR3 region has 11 residues. Per germline, CDR1 MGHRA and CDR2 YSYEKL. CDR3 sequence: CASSQGGPQHF. CDR3 in DNA: TGCGCCAGCAGCCAAGGAGGGCCCCAGCATTTT.

The chain is built from TRBV19 and TRBJ1-1, with 8 bases matching TRBD1. Per germline, CDR1 LNHDA and CDR2 SQIVND (reference sequence). The CDR3 covers 13 residues. V gave up 4 bases and J gave up 4 bases; unmatched junction bases: 2. The CDR3 region is CASSNTGGTEAFF. The CDR3 DNA follows: TGTGCCAGTAGTAACACAGGGGGCACTGAAGCTTTCTTT.

The V call is TRBV6-1, the J call TRBJ1-5; D perhaps matches TRBD1 (6 bases). This CDR3 comprises 15 residues. V shed 2 bases and J shed 3 bases, with 11 bases lying between them. Germline values: CDR1 MNHNS, CDR2 SASEGT. The DNA of the CDR3 is TGTGCCAGCAGTGAACTCGACAGGATCAATCAGCCCCAGCATTTT. The encoded protein is CASSELDRINQPQHF.

The rearrangement joins TRBV4-2 to TRBJ1-2, with D unresolved. Germline V lookup: CDR1 LGHNA, CDR2 YNFKEQ. The CDR3 extends over 15 amino acids. Trimming stripped 0 bases from V and 0 bases from J, with 8 bases between. CDR3 in DNA: TGTGCCAGCAGCCAAGATTATCCAGCTAACTATGGCTACACCTTC. Translation: CASSQDYPANYGYTF.

This chain links TRBV2 with TRBJ1-6; TRBD1 matches at 9 bases. Germline-derived CDR1 and CDR2 are SNHLY and FYNNEI. This CDR3 has 13 amino acids. The V segment lost 4 bases and the J segment 12 bases; nucleotides outside the gene matches: 4. CDR3 DNA sequence: TGTGCCAGCAGTGGGGGGACAGGGCAACCCCTCCACTTT. This sequence encodes CASSGGTGQPLHF.

The chain is built from TRBV5-1 and TRBJ1-2; D unresolved. V lost 2 bases, J lost 4 bases, and 12 bases lay in between. CDR1 and CDR2 from the germline V gene are SGHRS and YFSETQ. The length of the CDR3 is 14 residues. Written as DNA, the CDR3 is TGCGCCAGCAGCTTCCCGGGAGATAGCTATGGCTACACCTTC. It encodes CASSFPGDSYGYTF.

The chain is built from TRBV11-2 and TRBJ2-5; TRBD1 matches at 9 bases. Losses at the gene ends were 5 bases for V and 4 bases for J; bases not matched to a gene: 5. The length of the CDR3 is 14 residues. Germline-derived CDR1 and CDR2 are SGHAT and FQNNGV. CDR3: CASSIQGALETQYF. In DNA, the CDR3 is TGTGCCAGCAGCATACAGGGGGCTCTAGAGACCCAGTACTTC.

This sequence joins TRBV5-1 and TRBJ1-4, with 9 bases identical to TRBD1. V shed 4 bases and J 8 bases; nucleotides not matched to a gene: 6. From germline, CDR1 is SGHRS and CDR2 YFSETQ. The CDR3 covers 14 residues. CDR3 DNA: TGCGCCAGCAGCAAGGGACAGGGAAGCGAAAAACTGTTTTTT. Protein: CASSKGQGSEKLFF.

J is TRBJ2-7 and V is TRBV4-1; 9 positions match TRBD1. J lost 5 bases, V lost 3 bases, and 5 bases had no gene match. CDR1 is MGHRA and CDR2 is YSYEKL in the germline V gene. This CDR3 spans 14 amino acids. CDR3 nucleotide sequence: TGCGCCAGCAGCCACCCAAGACAGGGGGACGAGCAGTACTTC. Residues: CASSHPRQGDEQYF.